These 9 T cell receptor beta chains share one sample of origin, sequenced in a study of blood T cell repertoires in COVID-19. Libraries were prepared by immunoSEQ multiplex PCR; TCRdb keeps only in-frame clonotypes and omits some of them. Of about 71,000 clones in the sample, about 80% are singletons; the top ten hold 12% to 15%. Source material: peripheral blood. Source of these receptors: a woman aged 80 or over with acute or convalescent COVID-19.

V is TRBV4-1 and J is TRBJ2-7, with 8 bases identical to TRBD2. The CDR3 consists of 16 residues. The J segment lost 0 bases and the V segment lost 0 bases, leaving 4 bases of the junction unmatched. Germline assignment: CDR1 MGHRA and CDR2 YSYEKL. The CDR3 sequence: CASSQESGRDSYEQYF. The CDR3 coding sequence is TGCGCCAGCAGCCAAGAGTCCGGGAGGGACTCCTACGAGCAGTACTTC.

The chain is built from TRBV19 and TRBJ1-2, with D perhaps TRBD1 (6 bases). CDR1 is LNHDA, CDR2 SQIVND, per germline (reference sequence). This CDR3 comprises 18 residues. V lost 2 bases and J 0 bases, leaving 19 bases between the germline ends. CDR3: CASSISGQHTLSNYGYTF. CDR3 nucleotides: TGTGCCAGTAGTATAAGCGGACAGCATACTCTTTCTAACTATGGCTACACCTTC.

The rearrangement uses TRBV19 and TRBJ1-2, with a tentative D call TRBD1 (6 bases). Germline V gene lookup returns CDR1 LNHDA and CDR2 SQIVND (reference sequence). V was cut by 1 base and J by 4 bases, with 19 bases left in between. The CDR3 totals 17 residues. The CDR3, as DNA: TGTGCCAGTAGTATAGGAAGACAGGCCCTCGTCGGCTATGGCTACACCTTC. It encodes CASSIGRQALVGYGYTF. The full variable domain, its missing parts supplied by reference TRBV19 and TRBJ1-2, is DGGITQSPKYLFRKEGQNVTLSCEQNLNHDAMYWYRQDPGQGLRLIYYSQIVNDFQKGDIAEGYSVSREKKESFPLTVTSAQKNPTAFYLCASSIGRQALVGYGYTFGSGTRLTVV.

The rearrangement uses TRBV7-2 and TRBJ2-7; D is perhaps TRBD1 (6 bases). CDR1 is SGHTA, CDR2 FQGNSA, per germline. The V end was cut by 0 bases, the J end by 0 bases, with 9 bases between. The CDR3 has 15 residues. CDR3 region: CASSLAWTVSYEQYF. CDR3 DNA sequence: TGTGCCAGCAGCTTAGCTTGGACAGTCTCCTACGAGCAGTACTTC.

The gene calls are TRBV7-9 and TRBJ1-4; TRBD1 agrees at 7 bases. From germline, CDR1 is SEHNR and CDR2 FQNEAQ (reference sequence). With 5 bases clipped from V and 4 bases from J, the junction kept 7 bases outside the gene matches. The CDR3 has 15 residues. DNA for the CDR3: TGTGCCAGCAGCCTTGGGGACAGCATTAATGAAAAACTGTTTTTT. Its translation is CASSLGDSINEKLFF.

V and J are TRBV12-3 or TRBV12-4 and TRBJ1-3; no definite D call. This CDR3 comprises 13 residues. The ends were cut back, 6 bases at V and 3 bases at J, with 9 bases in the middle. The CDR3 here is CASRPGGGNTIYF. CDR3 in DNA: TGTGCCAGCAGACCGGGAGGTGGAAACACCATATATTTT.

The gene calls are TRBV6-2 or TRBV6-3 and TRBJ2-7, with D possibly being TRBD2 (5 bases). The CDR3 contains 14 residues. Trimming stripped 2 bases from V and 3 bases from J, with 11 bases between. The germline V gene encodes CDR1 MNHEY and CDR2 SVGEGT. This CDR3 is CASSYPLALYEQYF. The CDR3 bases are TGTGCCAGCAGTTACCCGCTAGCCCTCTACGAGCAGTACTTC.

This chain connects TRBV11-2 to TRBJ1-2; no firm D call. Trimming removed 2 bases at V and 8 bases at J, with 18 bases between. This CDR3 region has 15 residues. CDR1 and CDR2 from the germline V gene are SGHAT and FQNNGV. CDR3 sequence: CASSLTYGRLKGYTF. Written as DNA, the CDR3 is TGTGCCAGCAGCTTAACCTACGGCAGGCTAAAGGGCTACACCTTC.

The chain carries TRBV18 and TRBJ1-6; 8 bases are shared with TRBD1. V was pared by 5 bases and J by 6 bases, with 6 bases of the junction left unmatched. Germline CDR1 reads KGHSH; CDR2 reads LQKENI. The CDR3 runs to 15 residues. The DNA for the CDR3 is TGTGCCAGCTCAACTGGACAGGGAGCTAATTCACCCCTCCACTTT. Translated, it gives CASSTGQGANSPLHF.